A single sample gave rise to the 24 T cell receptor beta chains below, sequenced in a study of T-cell memory formation after mild COVID-19. TCRdb reprocessed the 5' RACE reads via MiXCR and lists one record per CDR3 protein. The profile covers roughly 99,000 distinct CDR3 sequences, with 13% to 15% appearing a single time and roughly 40% taken by the ten largest. The sample taken for sequencing was PBMCs or a T cell subset sorted from them (not recorded which). These receptor sequences come from a man between 18 and 35 years old who had mild COVID-19 (a few samples of this study predate the infection). Cell type and time point are not known.

V gene TRBV7-6 combines with J gene TRBJ2-1; D is undetermined. CDR1 and CDR2 from the germline V gene are SGHVS and FNYEAQ. V was shortened by 2 bases and J by 1 base, with 18 bases between the two germline ends. The CDR3 loop spans 18 amino acids. The CDR3 reads CASSLTPPGLGSYNEQFF. The CDR3 DNA sequence: TGTGCCAGCAGCTTAACCCCTCCGGGTTTGGGATCCTACAATGAGCAGTTCTTC.

In this sample, this clonotype turned up many times. The chain recombines TRBV10-3 with TRBJ2-5, with 7 bases matching TRBD2. The CDR3 is 13 amino acids. Trimming cost V 6 bases and J 3 bases; bases outside gene matches: 4. CDR1 is ENHRY, CDR2 SYGVKD, per germline. CDR3 nucleotide sequence: TGTGCCATCAGATGGGAGGGAAAAGAGACCCAGTACTTC. Translation: CAIRWEGKETQYF.

Only a few counts were recorded for this clonotype. This sequence joins TRBV7-9 and TRBJ2-2; D may correspond to TRBD1 or TRBD2 (5 bases each). Trimming removed 1 base at V and 0 bases at J, with 6 bases between. There are 15 residues in the CDR3. Germline V CDR1 and CDR2: SEHNR, FQNEAQ (reference sequence). CDR3 nucleotides: TGTGCCAGCAGCTTAGTGGGGGCGAACACCGGGGAGCTGTTTTTT. This codes for CASSLVGANTGELFF.

This clonotype was found a few times. This sequence joins TRBV7-8 and TRBJ2-1; 9 nucleotides line up with TRBD2. CDR3 length equals 18 residues. Trimming cost V 0 bases and J 0 bases; bases outside gene matches: 6. The germline V gene encodes CDR1 SGHVS and CDR2 FQNEAQ. Here the CDR3 reads CASSLASGGSSSYNEQFF. CDR3 nucleotide sequence: TGTGCCAGCAGCTTAGCGAGCGGGGGGAGCTCCTCCTACAATGAGCAGTTCTTC.

This rearrangement joins TRBV9 to TRBJ2-2; 7 bases are a match to TRBD1. This CDR3 is built from 15 residues. Germline V gene lookup returns CDR1 SGDLS and CDR2 YYNGEE. The trim removed 2 bases at V and 8 bases at J, leaving 9 bases unmatched. The CDR3 nucleotides read TGTGCCAGCAGCGTCGTAGGGGGCGGTAGGGGGGAGCTGTTTTTT. Translated: CASSVVGGGRGELFF.

This rearrangement joins TRBV4-3 to TRBJ2-1; TRBD2 matches at 14 bases. J gave up 6 bases and V 4 bases, and 5 bases lay outside the gene matches. Germline V gene sequence: CDR1 LGHNA, CDR2 YSLEER. The CDR3 length is 16 residues. CDR3 sequence (DNA): TGCGCCAGCAGCCCAGGACTAGCGGGGGGTTCCAATGAGCAGTTCTTC. Translation: CASSPGLAGGSNEQFF.

V is TRBV5-1 and J is TRBJ2-7; D remains ambiguous. Germline CDR1 reads SGHRS; CDR2 reads YFSETQ. Trimming cost V 0 bases and J 2 bases, with 6 bases left between them. The CDR3 totals 13 residues. The CDR3, as DNA: TGCGCCAGCAGCTTGGGACACCCCTACGAGCAGTACGTC. This sequence encodes CASSLGHPYEQYV.

The rearrangement links TRBV4-3 to TRBJ2-7; 7 nucleotides agree with TRBD2. With 4 bases clipped from V and 6 bases from J, the junction kept 21 bases outside the gene matches. The CDR3 covers 18 residues. The V gene's germline CDR1 is LGHNA and CDR2 YSLEER. CDR3 residues: CASSLAVLGGGTRGEQYV. Written as DNA, the CDR3 is TGCGCCAGCAGCCTTGCAGTTCTGGGCGGGGGAACTAGAGGCGAGCAGTACGTC.

This clonotype was recorded a few times. The rearrangement joins TRBV11-2 to TRBJ2-1; TRBD1 matches 9 bases. This CDR3 spans 15 amino acids. CDR1 and CDR2 from the germline V gene are SGHAT and FQNNGV. J was trimmed by 8 bases and V by 4 bases; bases with no gene match: 9. CDR3 loop: CASSSRDREADEQFF. DNA for the CDR3: TGTGCCAGCAGCTCCCGGGACAGGGAGGCTGATGAGCAGTTCTTC.

The genes are TRBV4-1 and TRBJ1-1; the D is unclear. Trimming stripped 4 bases from V and 3 bases from J, with 9 bases between. The CDR3 spans 13 residues. The germline CDR1 and CDR2 sequences are MGHRA and YSYEKL. The CDR3 DNA is TGCGCCAGCAGCCGGAACTGGCACACTGAAGCTTTCTTT. This gives the protein CASSRNWHTEAFF.

Only a few counts were recorded for this clonotype. V is TRBV7-9 and J is TRBJ1-5; D possibly corresponds to TRBD1 (5 bases). This CDR3 has 16 residues. V dropped 5 bases and J dropped 3 bases, with 17 bases sitting between them. Germline CDR1 SEHNR, CDR2 FQNEAQ (reference sequence). CDR3 loop: CASSPPGRAFNQPQHF. CDR3 DNA: TGTGCCAGCAGCCCACCGGGGCGGGCCTTCAATCAGCCCCAGCATTTT.

On this clonotype itself: This could be a read error, since a much larger clone is one nucleotide away. The chain recombines TRBV5-1 with TRBJ2-7, with 13 nucleotides matching TRBD2. Germline lookup yields CDR1 SGHRS and CDR2 YFSETQ. CDR3 length: 17 residues. As DNA, the CDR3 is TGCGCCAGCAGCCCCATCGGGACTAGCGGGGTCTCCTACAAGCAGTACTTC. Translation: CASSPIGTSGVSYKQYF.

The rearrangement uses TRBV12-3 or TRBV12-4 and TRBJ2-5; 7 nucleotides match TRBD1. V trimming: 5 bases; J trimming: 1 base; junction bases outside the gene matches: 4. The CDR3 extends over 14 amino acids. The CDR3 nucleotides are TGTGCCAGCAGTGGACAGGAGACCCAAGAGACCCAGTACTTC. Encoded protein: CASSGQETQETQYF.

This clonotype was observed a handful of times. The chain is built from TRBV7-9 and TRBJ1-2; 9 nucleotides line up with TRBD1. CDR1 SEHNR and CDR2 FQNEAQ come from the germline V gene (reference sequence). CDR3 size: 16 residues. J lost 4 bases, V lost 5 bases, and 11 bases had no gene match. For the CDR3, the DNA is TGTGCCAGCAGCCCTACCTCCGGGACAGGGATCTATGGCTACACCTTC. This sequence encodes CASSPTSGTGIYGYTF.

This clonotype appeared a few times. This sequence joins TRBV28 and TRBJ1-5; D uncertain. This CDR3 region has 17 residues. CDR1 MDHEN and CDR2 SYDVKM come from the germline V gene. The germline V and J ends were trimmed by 1 base and 6 bases, with 19 bases remaining between them. The DNA for the CDR3 is TGTGCCAGCAGTTTATACCAGGTGTGGCAGGTCTTTCAGCCCCAGCATTTT. Its protein product is CASSLYQVWQVFQPQHF. The full variable domain, in which reference TRBV28 and TRBJ1-5 provide the parts outside the CDR3, is DVKVTQSSRYLVKRTGEKVFLECVQDMDHENMFWYRQDPGLGLRLIYFSYDVKMKEKGDIPEGYSVSREKKERFSLILESASTNQTSMYLCASSLYQVWQVFQPQHFGDGTRLSIL.

This clonotype has ten or more counts. The chain couples TRBV5-1 to TRBJ2-2; TRBD1 might be the D (6 bases). The CDR3 is made up of 12 amino acids. Germline values: CDR1 SGHRS, CDR2 YFSETQ. V was shortened by 4 bases and J by 9 bases, with 10 bases between the two germline ends. CDR3 sequence reads: CASSPRGRELFF. The CDR3 nucleotides are TGCGCCAGCAGCCCCAGGGGTCGGGAGCTGTTTTTT.

This clonotype was counted at least ten times. This chain connects TRBV2 to TRBJ2-7; 10 nucleotides match TRBD1. CDR3 length equals 13 residues. Germline values: CDR1 SNHLY, CDR2 FYNNEI. Trimming at V came to 6 bases and at J to 3 bases, leaving 2 bases not matched to a gene. The DNA of the CDR3 is TGTGCCAGCAGGGGACAGGGGAGCTACGAGCAGTACTTC. This codes for CASRGQGSYEQYF. Drawing the rest from reference TRBV2 and TRBJ2-7, the complete variable domain is EPEVTQTPSHQVTQMGQEVILRCVPISNHLYFYWYRQILGQKVEFLVSFYNNEISEKSEIFDDQFSVERPDGSNFTLKIRSTKLEDSAMYFCASRGQGSYEQYFGPGTRLTVT.

The CDR3 reads CASSSLQGGGQETQYF. CDR3 in DNA: TGCGCCAGCAGCTCCCTCCAGGGGGGTGGTCAAGAGACCCAGTACTTC. The V call is TRBV5-1, the J call TRBJ2-5; a possible D gene is TRBD1 (7 bases). Trimming took 3 bases from V and 2 from J, leaving 17 bases between them. The length of the CDR3 is 16 residues. In germline, CDR1 is SGHRS, CDR2 YFSETQ.

This clonotype was seen only a few times. V is TRBV7-8 and J is TRBJ2-1; 9 positions match TRBD2. Per germline, CDR1 SGHVS and CDR2 FQNEAQ. V lost 5 bases to trimming and J lost 3 bases; unmatched junction nucleotides: 5. The CDR3 length is 15 residues. CDR3 sequence (DNA): TGTGCCAGCAGCGTAGGACTAGCGAGCTACAATGAGCAGTTCTTC. It translates to CASSVGLASYNEQFF.

This clonotype has ten or more counts. The chain combines TRBV20-1 with TRBJ1-1; unclear D gene. Per the germline V gene, CDR1 is DFQATT and CDR2 is SNEGSKA (reference sequence). CDR3 length: 14 amino acids. V was clipped by 0 bases and J by 3 bases, with 11 bases between them. CDR3 sequence reads: CSARDPGRDTEAFF. CDR3 bases: TGCAGTGCTAGAGATCCGGGTCGGGACACTGAAGCTTTCTTT.

This clonotype was found many times. CDR3 region: CASSLGGVQPQHF. In nucleotides, the CDR3 is TGTGCCAGCAGCCTCGGGGGGGTTCAGCCCCAGCATTTT. The V call is TRBV6-2 or TRBV6-3, the J call TRBJ1-5, with TRBD1 as a possible D gene (5 bases). CDR1 is MNHEY and CDR2 is SVGEGT in the germline V gene. The length of the CDR3 is 13 residues. V was clipped by 6 bases and J by 6 bases, with 12 bases between them.

The rearrangement joins TRBV7-9 to TRBJ2-5; no clear D gene. In germline, CDR1 is SEHNR, CDR2 FQNEAQ (reference sequence). This CDR3 is built from 13 residues. V was clipped by 4 bases and J by 5 bases, with 11 bases between them. CDR3 region: CASSSRGSETQYF. CDR3 coding DNA: TGTGCCAGCAGCTCCCGCGGATCGGAGACCCAGTACTTC.

The genes are TRBV10-3 and TRBJ2-7; D possibly matches TRBD1 or TRBD2 (5 bases each). CDR3 length: 12 amino acids. Trimming removed 4 bases from V and 6 bases from J, with 10 bases in between. The germline CDR1 and CDR2 sequences are ENHRY and SYGVKD. The CDR3 DNA follows: TGTGCCATCAGTGTGAGAGGGGTCGAGCAGTACTTC. Translating gives CAISVRGVEQYF.

This clonotype was seen at least ten times. The chain is built from TRBV12-3 or TRBV12-4 and TRBJ2-2; 8 positions agree with TRBD1. The CDR3 is 15 residues long. The ends lost 5 bases at V and 3 bases at J; junction bases unmatched: 5. For the CDR3, the DNA is TGTGCCAGCAGTCCGGGACAGGTTTACACCGGGGAGCTGTTTTTT. This sequence encodes CASSPGQVYTGELFF.